The clone carrying this TCR beta chain was counted ten times or more. CDR3 length: 13 amino acids. V lost 5 bases and J lost 4, with 11 bases in between. The germline V gene encodes CDR1 MNHEY and CDR2 SVGEGT. Researchers amplified the TCR beta CDR3 regions from RNA transcripts. HTBI primers were used for first-round RT-PCR of the TCR CDR3. TCRdb re-derived calls from the multiplex PCR reads in MiXCR, one entry per CDR3 protein. The table lists hundreds of thousands of distinct CDR3 sequences, approximately 14% of them singletons. The sample comes from a study of T cells in Graves' hyperthyroidism and ophthalmopathy. PBMCs came from 7.5 to 10 ml fresh peripheral blood.

The receptor's source is a woman aged 40-49 years with Graves' ophthalmopathy. This chain uses TRBV6-2 or TRBV6-3 with TRBJ1-2, with unresolved D. The sequenced material came from blood. DNA for the CDR3: TGTGCCAGCAGTGACTTTTCCTCCTATGGCTACACCTTC. Amino acid sequence: CASSDFSSYGYTF.